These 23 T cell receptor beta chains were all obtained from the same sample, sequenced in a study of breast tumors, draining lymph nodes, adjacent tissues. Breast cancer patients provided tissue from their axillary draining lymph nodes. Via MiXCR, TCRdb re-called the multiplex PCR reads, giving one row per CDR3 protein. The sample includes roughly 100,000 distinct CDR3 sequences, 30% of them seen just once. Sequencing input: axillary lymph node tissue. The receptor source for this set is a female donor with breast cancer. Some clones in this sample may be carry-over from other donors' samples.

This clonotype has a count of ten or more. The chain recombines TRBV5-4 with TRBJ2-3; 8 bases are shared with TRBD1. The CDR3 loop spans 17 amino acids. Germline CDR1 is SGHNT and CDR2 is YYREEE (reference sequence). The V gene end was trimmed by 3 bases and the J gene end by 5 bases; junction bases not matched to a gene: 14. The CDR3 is CASSSGQGQGRRDTQYF. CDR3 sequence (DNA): TGTGCCAGCAGCTCAGGACAGGGTCAAGGAAGGAGAGATACGCAGTATTTT. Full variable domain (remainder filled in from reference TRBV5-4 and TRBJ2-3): ETGVTQSPTHLIKTRGQQVTLRCSSQSGHNTVSWYQQALGQGPQFIFQYYREEENGRGNFPPRFSGLQFPNYSSELNVNALELDDSALYLCASSSGQGQGRRDTQYFGPGTRLTVL.

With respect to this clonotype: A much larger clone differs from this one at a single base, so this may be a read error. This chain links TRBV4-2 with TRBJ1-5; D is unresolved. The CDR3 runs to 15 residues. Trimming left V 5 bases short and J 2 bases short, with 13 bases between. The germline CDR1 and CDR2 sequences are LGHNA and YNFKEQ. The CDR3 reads CASSRTGEGNQPQHF. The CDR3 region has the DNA TGTGCCAGCAGCAGAACCGGGGAGGGCAATCAGCCCCAGCATTTT.

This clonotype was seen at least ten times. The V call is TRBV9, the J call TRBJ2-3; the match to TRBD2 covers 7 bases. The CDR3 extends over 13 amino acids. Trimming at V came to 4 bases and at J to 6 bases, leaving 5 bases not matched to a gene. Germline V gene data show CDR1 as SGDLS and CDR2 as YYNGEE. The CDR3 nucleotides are TGTGCCAGCAGCTTCCGACTAGCCGATACGCAGTATTTT. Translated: CASSFRLADTQYF. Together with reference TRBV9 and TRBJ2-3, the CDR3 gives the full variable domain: DSGVTQTPKHLITATGQRVTLRCSPRSGDLSVYWYQQSLDQGLQFLIQYYNGEERAKGNILERFSAQQFPDLHSELNLSSLELGDSALYFCASSFRLADTQYFGPGTRLTVL.

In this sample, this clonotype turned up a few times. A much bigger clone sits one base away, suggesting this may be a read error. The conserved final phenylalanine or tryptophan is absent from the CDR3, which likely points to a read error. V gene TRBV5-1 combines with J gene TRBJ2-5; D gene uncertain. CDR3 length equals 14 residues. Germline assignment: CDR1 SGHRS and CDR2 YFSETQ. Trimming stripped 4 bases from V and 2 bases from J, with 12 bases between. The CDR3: CASSTKSPQETQYL. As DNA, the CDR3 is TGCGCCAGCAGCACAAAAAGTCCACAAGAGACCCAGTACCTC.

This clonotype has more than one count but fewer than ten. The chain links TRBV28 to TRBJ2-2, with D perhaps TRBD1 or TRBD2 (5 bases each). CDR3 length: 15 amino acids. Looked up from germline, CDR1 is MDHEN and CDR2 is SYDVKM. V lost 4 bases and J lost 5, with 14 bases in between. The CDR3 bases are TGTGCCAGCAGTTCGCCGGGACGGATAACCGGGGAGCTGTTTTTT. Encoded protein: CASSSPGRITGELFF.

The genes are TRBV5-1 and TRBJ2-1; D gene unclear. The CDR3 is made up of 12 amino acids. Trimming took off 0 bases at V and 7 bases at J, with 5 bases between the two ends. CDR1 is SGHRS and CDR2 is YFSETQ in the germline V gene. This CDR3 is CASSLARNEQFF. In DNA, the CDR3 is TGCGCCAGCAGCTTGGCTAGAAATGAGCAGTTCTTC. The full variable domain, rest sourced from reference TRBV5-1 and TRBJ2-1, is KAGVTQTPRYLIKTRGQQVTLSCSPISGHRSVSWYQQTPGQGLQFLFEYFSETQRNKGNFPGRFSGRQFSNSRSEMNVSTLELGDSALYLCASSLARNEQFFGPGTRLTVL.

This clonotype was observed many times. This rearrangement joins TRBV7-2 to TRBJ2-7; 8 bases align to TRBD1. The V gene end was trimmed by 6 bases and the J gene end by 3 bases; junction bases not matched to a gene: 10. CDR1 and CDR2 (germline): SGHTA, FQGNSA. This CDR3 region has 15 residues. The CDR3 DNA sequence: TGTGCCAGCAGACCGGACAGGGTCCCTCTCTACGAGCAGTACTTC. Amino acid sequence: CASRPDRVPLYEQYF. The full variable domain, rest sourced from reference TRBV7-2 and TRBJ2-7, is GAGVSQSPSNKVTEKGKDVELRCDPISGHTALYWYRQSLGQGLEFLIYFQGNSAPDKSGLPSDRFSAERTGGSVSTLTIQRTQQEDSAVYLCASRPDRVPLYEQYFGPGTRLTVT.

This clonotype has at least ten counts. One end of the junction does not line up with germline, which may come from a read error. CDR3 sequence reads: CASSQSVGGGTTDTQYF. DNA for the CDR3: TGTGCTAGCAGCCAAAGCGTGGGCGGGGGGACAACAGATACGCAGTATTTT. The chain combines TRBV7-7 with TRBJ2-3; 8 bases map to TRBD2. Germline-derived CDR1 and CDR2 are SSHAT and FNYEAQ (reference sequence). This CDR3 region has 17 residues. Full variable domain (rest looked up from reference TRBV7-7 and TRBJ2-3): GAGVSQSPRYKVTKRGQDVTLRCDPISSHATLYWYQQALGQGPEFLTYFNYEAQPDKSGLPSDRFSAERPEGSISTLTIQRTEQRDSAMYRCASSQSVGGGTTDTQYFGPGTRLTVL.

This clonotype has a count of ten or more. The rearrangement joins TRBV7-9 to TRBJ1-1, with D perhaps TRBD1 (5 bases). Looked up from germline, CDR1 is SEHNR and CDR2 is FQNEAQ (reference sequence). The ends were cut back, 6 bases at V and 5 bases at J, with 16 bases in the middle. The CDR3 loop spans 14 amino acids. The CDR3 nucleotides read TGTGCCAGCAGACCTCTCAGGGCGGGGACTGAAGCTTTCTTT. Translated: CASRPLRAGTEAFF.

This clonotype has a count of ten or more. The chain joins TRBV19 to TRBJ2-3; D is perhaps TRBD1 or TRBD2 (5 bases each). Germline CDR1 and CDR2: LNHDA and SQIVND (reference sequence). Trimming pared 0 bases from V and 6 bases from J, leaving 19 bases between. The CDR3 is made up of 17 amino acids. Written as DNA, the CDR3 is TGTGCCAGTAGTATAGATGGATCGGGGCCTGAGGGGGATACGCAGTATTTT. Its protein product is CASSIDGSGPEGDTQYF.

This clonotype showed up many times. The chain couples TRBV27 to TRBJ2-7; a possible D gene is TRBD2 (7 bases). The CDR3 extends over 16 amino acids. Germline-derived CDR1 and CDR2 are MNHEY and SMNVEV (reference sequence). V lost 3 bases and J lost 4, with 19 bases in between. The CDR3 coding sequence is TGTGCCAGCAGTTTGGCTAGCGGAGGGGGGGCTTACGAGCAGTACTTC. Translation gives CASSLASGGGAYEQYF.

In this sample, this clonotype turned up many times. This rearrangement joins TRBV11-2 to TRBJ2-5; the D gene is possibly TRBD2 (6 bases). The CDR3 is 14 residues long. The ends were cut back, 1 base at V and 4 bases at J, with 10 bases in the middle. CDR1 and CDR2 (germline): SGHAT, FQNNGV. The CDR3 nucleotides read TGTGCCAGCAGCTTAGTAGGCGGGGCAGAGACCCAGTACTTC. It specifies CASSLVGGAETQYF.

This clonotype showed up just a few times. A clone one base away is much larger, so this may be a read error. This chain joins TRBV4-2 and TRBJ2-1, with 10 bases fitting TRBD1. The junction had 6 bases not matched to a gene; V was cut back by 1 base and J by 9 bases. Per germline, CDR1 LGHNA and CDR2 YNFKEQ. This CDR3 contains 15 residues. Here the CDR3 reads CASSQARDRGLEQFF. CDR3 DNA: TGTGCCAGCAGCCAAGCCCGGGACAGGGGTCTTGAGCAGTTCTTC.

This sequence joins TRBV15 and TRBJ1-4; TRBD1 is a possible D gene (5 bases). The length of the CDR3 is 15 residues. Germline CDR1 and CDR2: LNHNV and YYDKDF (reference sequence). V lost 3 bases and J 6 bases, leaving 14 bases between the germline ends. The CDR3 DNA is TGTGCCACCAGCAGCGGGACTACCCGGGATGAAAAACTGTTTTTT. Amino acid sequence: CATSSGTTRDEKLFF.

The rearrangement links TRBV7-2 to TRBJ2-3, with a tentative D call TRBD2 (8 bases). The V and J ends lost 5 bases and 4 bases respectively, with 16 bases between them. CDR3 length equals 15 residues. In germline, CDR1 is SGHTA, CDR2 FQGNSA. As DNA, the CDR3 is TGTGCCAGCAGCAACTTAGCGGGGACAGCAGATACGCAGTATTTT. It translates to CASSNLAGTADTQYF.

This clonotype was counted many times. The chain's CDR3 is CASSRLTGGAEKLFF. CDR3 nucleotides: TGTGCCAGCAGCCGGCTAACAGGGGGGGCCGAAAAACTGTTTTTT. The V call is TRBV7-9, the J call TRBJ1-4; 8 bases are shared with TRBD1. Germline-derived CDR1 and CDR2 are SEHNR and FQNEAQ (reference sequence). The CDR3 runs to 15 residues. V shed 5 bases, J shed 8 bases, and the junction held 10 bases outside the gene matches.

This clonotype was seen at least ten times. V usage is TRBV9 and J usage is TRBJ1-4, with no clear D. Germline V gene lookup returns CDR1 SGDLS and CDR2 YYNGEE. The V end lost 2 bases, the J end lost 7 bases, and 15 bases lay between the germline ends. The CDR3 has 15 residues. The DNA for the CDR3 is TGTGCCAGCAGCGTCCCAGAGGCCGGGAGTGAAAAACTGTTTTTT. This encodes CASSVPEAGSEKLFF.

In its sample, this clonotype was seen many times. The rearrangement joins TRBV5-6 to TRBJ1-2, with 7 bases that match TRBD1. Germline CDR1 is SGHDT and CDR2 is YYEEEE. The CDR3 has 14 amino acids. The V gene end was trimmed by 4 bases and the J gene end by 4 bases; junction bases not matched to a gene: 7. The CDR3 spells CASSPARGGYGYTF. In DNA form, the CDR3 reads TGTGCCAGCAGCCCTGCCAGGGGGGGCTATGGCTACACCTTC.

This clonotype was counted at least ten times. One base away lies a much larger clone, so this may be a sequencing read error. CDR3 residues: CSASQGQLTTYGYTF. For the CDR3, the DNA is TGCAGTGCTAGTCAAGGACAGCTAACCACCTATGGCTACACCTTC. The genes are TRBV20-1 and TRBJ1-2, with D maybe TRBD1 (6 bases). V shed 3 bases and J shed 4 bases, with 18 bases lying between them. Germline CDR1 DFQATT, CDR2 SNEGSKA (reference sequence). The CDR3 contains 15 residues.

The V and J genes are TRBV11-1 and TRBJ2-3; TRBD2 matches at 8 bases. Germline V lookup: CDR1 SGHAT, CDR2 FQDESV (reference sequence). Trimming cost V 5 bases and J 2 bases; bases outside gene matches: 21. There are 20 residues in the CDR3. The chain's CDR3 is CASSPPATTPAGGHTDTQYF. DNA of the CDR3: TGTGCCAGCAGCCCCCCTGCTACTACCCCTGCGGGGGGCCACACAGATACGCAGTATTTT. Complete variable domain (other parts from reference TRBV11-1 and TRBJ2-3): EAEVAQSPRYKITEKSQAVAFWCDPISGHATLYWYRQILGQGPELLVQFQDESVVDDSQLPKDRFSAERLKGVDSTLKIQPAELGDSAMYLCASSPPATTPAGGHTDTQYFGPGTRLTVL.

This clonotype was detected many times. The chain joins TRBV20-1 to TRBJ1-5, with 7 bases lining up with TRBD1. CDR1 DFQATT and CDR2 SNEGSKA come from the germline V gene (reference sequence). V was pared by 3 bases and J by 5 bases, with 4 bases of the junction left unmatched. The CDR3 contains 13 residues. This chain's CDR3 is CSASRDSHQPQHF. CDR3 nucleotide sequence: TGCAGTGCTAGTAGGGACAGTCATCAGCCCCAGCATTTT.

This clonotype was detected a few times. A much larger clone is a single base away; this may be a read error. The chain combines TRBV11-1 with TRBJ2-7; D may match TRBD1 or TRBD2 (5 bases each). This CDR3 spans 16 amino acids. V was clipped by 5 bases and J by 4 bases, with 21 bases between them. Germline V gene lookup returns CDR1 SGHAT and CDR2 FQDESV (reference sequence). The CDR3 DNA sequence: TGTGCCAGCAGCCCACAACCCGGGGCGACCAAATACGAGCAGTACTTC. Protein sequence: CASSPQPGATKYEQYF.

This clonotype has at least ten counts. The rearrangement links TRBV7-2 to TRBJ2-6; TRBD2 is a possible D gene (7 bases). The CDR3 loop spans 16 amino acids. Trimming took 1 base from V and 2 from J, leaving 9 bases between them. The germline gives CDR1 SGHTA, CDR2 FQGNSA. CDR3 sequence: CASSLVGGPGANVLTF. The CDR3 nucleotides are TGTGCCAGCAGCTTAGTGGGGGGGCCTGGGGCCAACGTCCTGACTTTC.